This T cell receptor (beta chain) was obtained from a study of beta chain features in type 1 diabetes. Regarding the study as a whole: In the patient group, naive, central memory and Treg TCRB repertoires seemed more alike than in the healthy donor group. Type 1 diabetes patients had moderately but significantly shorter TCRB CDR3s in all four CD4+ subsets.

Only one count was recorded for this clone. Its cognate antigen is unknown. Every isolated RNA sample was fully reverse transcribed, so sequencing captured expressed TCRB transcripts. The assay was immunoSEQ multiplex PCR, and TCRdb's table has in-frame clones only and misses some. The sample consists of about 660,000 clones, 11% to 15% of them appearing once. This clonotype was sampled from a man aged 18 to 30 with type 1 diabetes. The sequencing sample was made of naive CD4+ T cells from blood.

The DNA of the CDR3 is TGTGCCACCACCGCGGGCGTAACTAATGAAAAACTGTTTTTT. Its translation is CATTAGVTNEKLFF. The rearrangement links TRBV2 to TRBJ1-4; D is unresolved. CDR3 length equals 14 residues. Germline loops: CDR1 SNHLY, CDR2 FYNNEI. The V gene lost 10 bases and the J gene lost 1 base, with 13 bases spanning the gap.